The 32 T cell receptor beta chains listed next were all sequenced from one sample in a study of blood T cells in healthy people across ages. Next came a second PCR, run for roughly 7 to 12 cycles, which used a sample-barcoded 5' primer along with a J-beta primer mix. TCRdb independently ran MiXCR on the 5' RACE reads; one entry per CDR3 protein. The table has more than 750,000 distinct CDR3 sequences, almost 30% seen once. These data also featured in a second study, about T cells of mothers and their children.

The material sequenced was blood. These receptors were collected from a middle-aged woman in good health.

A remark on this clonotype: At one end the junction does not follow the germline gene, possibly because of a read error. This chain uses TRBV20-1 with TRBJ2-3; 12 bases fit TRBD1. Germline V gives CDR1 DFQATT, CDR2 SNEGSKA (reference sequence). The CDR3 totals 16 residues. The CDR3 sequence: CNAREGTGGRGDTQYF. The DNA of the CDR3 is TGCAATGCTAGAGAAGGGACAGGGGGCAGGGGAGATACGCAGTATTTT.

V usage is TRBV20-1 and J usage is TRBJ2-2, with 8 bases lining up with TRBD2. Germline lookup yields CDR1 DFQATT and CDR2 SNEGSKA (reference sequence). After removal of 7 bases from V and 2 bases from J, the junction contained 9 bases not matched to a gene. This CDR3 is built from 15 residues. The CDR3 sequence: CSVLSSGRNTGELFF. Here the CDR3 DNA reads TGCAGTGTCCTGTCTAGCGGGCGAAACACCGGGGAGCTGTTTTTT.

This clonotype occurred many times. The chain combines TRBV10-3 with TRBJ1-2; 8 nucleotides align to TRBD1. The ends lost 5 bases at V and 3 bases at J; junction bases unmatched: 2. CDR1 is ENHRY, CDR2 SYGVKD, per germline. CDR3 length: 13 residues. CDR3 protein: CAISQGADYGYTF. In DNA form, the CDR3 reads TGTGCCATCAGTCAGGGGGCAGACTATGGCTACACCTTC.

The chain carries TRBV7-6 and TRBJ2-5, with D perhaps matching TRBD1 (6 bases). The V end lost 5 bases, the J end lost 1 base, and 17 bases lay between the germline ends. The CDR3 contains 16 residues. Germline V gene sequence: CDR1 SGHVS, CDR2 FNYEAQ. For the CDR3, the DNA is TGTGCCAGCAGCATCCACAGGGTTAGGGCCCAAGAGACCCAGTACTTC. Its translation is CASSIHRVRAQETQYF.

A few counts support this clonotype. CDR3 protein: CASSLESGLAGGVEQFF. In DNA form, the CDR3 reads TGTGCCAGCAGCTTAGAATCTGGACTAGCGGGGGGGGTGGAGCAGTTCTTC. The V and J genes are TRBV11-2 and TRBJ2-1; 15 nucleotides agree with TRBD2. The CDR3 contains 17 residues. Germline V gives CDR1 SGHAT, CDR2 FQNNGV. The ends lost 0 bases at V and 10 bases at J; junction bases unmatched: 7.

J is TRBJ1-1 and V is TRBV9; 11 positions match TRBD1. The CDR3 is made up of 16 amino acids. V gave up 3 bases and J gave up 3 bases; unmatched junction bases: 7. Germline CDR1 is SGDLS and CDR2 is YYNGEE. The chain's CDR3 is CASSDRDRGGDTEAFF. The CDR3 nucleotides are TGTGCCAGCAGCGACCGGGACAGGGGGGGGGACACTGAAGCTTTCTTT.

Of note for this clonotype: It may be a read error: a sequence one base away is much more abundant. The DNA of the CDR3 is TGCGCCAGCAGCCCCGTGACTAGCGGGGGTGTCGTGGATACGCAGGATTTT. It translates to CASSPVTSGGVVDTQDF. The V and J genes are TRBV5-1 and TRBJ2-3; TRBD2 aligns across 12 bases. The CDR3 runs 17 residues. CDR1 and CDR2 from the germline V gene are SGHRS and YFSETQ.

Notes on this clonotype: A much larger clone is a single base away; this may be a read error. The chain carries TRBV5-5 and TRBJ1-4; D might be TRBD1 (5 bases). V dropped 1 base and J dropped 8 bases, with 12 bases sitting between them. The V gene's germline CDR1 is SGHKS and CDR2 YYEKEE (reference sequence). There are 14 residues in the CDR3. The CDR3 coding sequence is TGTGCCAGCAGCTTGACTATAGGGGAGGAAAAACTGTTTTTT. Encoded protein: CASSLTIGEEKLFF.

This clonotype was seen a handful of times. The J gene is TRBJ1-1, the V gene TRBV5-5; the D gene is possibly TRBD1 (6 bases). CDR3 size: 15 residues. V lost 2 bases to trimming and J lost 4 bases, with 15 bases between them. Germline-derived CDR1 and CDR2 are SGHKS and YYEKEE (reference sequence). CDR3 in amino acids: CASSFRGGVGTEAFF. CDR3 coding DNA: TGTGCCAGCAGCTTCCGTGGGGGCGTCGGCACTGAAGCTTTCTTT.

On this clonotype itself: This may come from a read error, since a much larger clone is one base off. V usage is TRBV9 and J usage is TRBJ2-5; D might be TRBD2 (5 bases). Germline V gene lookup returns CDR1 SGDLS and CDR2 YYNGEE. This CDR3 spans 15 amino acids. The CDR3 spells CANSGMSSGTETQYF. The CDR3 coding sequence is TGTGCCAACAGCGGTATGAGTTCTGGCACGGAGACCCAGTACTTC.

This chain links TRBV28 with TRBJ1-2, with TRBD1 identical over 10 bases. The CDR3 is 13 residues long. Trimming cost V 5 bases and J 8 bases; bases outside gene matches: 5. Germline CDR1 MDHEN, CDR2 SYDVKM. The CDR3, as DNA: TGTGCCAGCAGTCGGACAGGGGGTAGGGGCTACACCTTC. Translation gives CASSRTGGRGYTF.

The genes are TRBV5-1 and TRBJ1-1; TRBD1 matches 7 bases. CDR3 length: 15 amino acids. Unmatched junction bases numbered 6, after V lost 2 bases and J lost 2 bases. Germline-derived CDR1 and CDR2 are SGHRS and YFSETQ. DNA for the CDR3: TGCGCCAGCAGCTTAACAGGGGCCACTAACACTGAAGCTTTCTTT. This gives the protein CASSLTGATNTEAFF.

Concerning this clonotype itself: One end of the junction is discordant with germline, which a read error may explain. CDR3 DNA sequence: TGTGCCAGCAGCTCCCCTGACTACTCTGGGGCCAACGTCCGGACTTTC. This gives the protein CASSSPDYSGANVRTF. The rearrangement links TRBV7-3 to TRBJ2-6, with D perhaps given as TRBD1 or TRBD2 (5 bases each). Germline CDR1 and CDR2: SGHTA and FQGTGA. This CDR3 comprises 16 residues.

The sample holds a few counts of this clonotype. The gene calls are TRBV5-1 and TRBJ2-3; either TRBD1 or TRBD2 may fit D (6 bases each). V lost 4 bases, J lost 5 bases, and 14 bases lay in between. This CDR3 comprises 14 residues. Germline loops: CDR1 SGHRS, CDR2 YFSETQ. The CDR3, as DNA: TGCGCCAGCAGCCCCGGAGGGGGTGTAGATACGCAGTATTTT. The encoded protein is CASSPGGGVDTQYF.

This chain uses TRBV6-2 or TRBV6-3 with TRBJ2-3; D might be TRBD1 (6 bases). V lost 5 bases to trimming and J lost 4 bases, with 13 bases between them. The germline V gene encodes CDR1 MNHEY and CDR2 SVGEGT. The CDR3 contains 14 residues. CDR3 region: CASSPQGYADTQYF. The CDR3 DNA reads TGTGCCAGCAGTCCGCAGGGGTACGCAGATACGCAGTATTTT.

The rearrangement uses TRBV6-5 and TRBJ1-1, with a tentative D call TRBD1 (5 bases). CDR1 is MNHEY and CDR2 is SVGAGI in the germline V gene. CDR3 size: 14 residues. Trimming cost V 1 base and J 3 bases, with 9 bases left between them. Here the CDR3 reads CASSYYTGDTEAFF. CDR3 DNA sequence: TGTGCCAGCAGTTACTATACAGGAGACACTGAAGCTTTCTTT.

The chain couples TRBV10-3 to TRBJ1-2, with 8 bases identical to TRBD1. V shed 2 bases, J shed 9 bases, and the junction held 8 bases outside the gene matches. Germline loops: CDR1 ENHRY, CDR2 SYGVKD. This CDR3 contains 14 residues. The CDR3 loop is CAISEPRTGFSYTF. The CDR3 DNA follows: TGTGCCATCAGTGAGCCAAGGACAGGGTTTAGCTACACCTTC.

The chain combines TRBV27 with TRBJ2-3; 8 nucleotides agree with TRBD1. The V gene's germline CDR1 is MNHEY and CDR2 SMNVEV (reference sequence). The CDR3 consists of 14 residues. Trimming cost V 5 bases and J 4 bases; bases outside gene matches: 5. The CDR3 DNA reads as TGTGCCAGCAGTCCGAAGACAGGGGCAGATACGCAGTATTTT. This codes for CASSPKTGADTQYF.

V and J are TRBV28 and TRBJ2-7; D uncertain. Trimming took off 3 bases at V and 4 bases at J, with 13 bases between the two ends. The germline V gene has CDR1 MDHEN and CDR2 SYDVKM. The CDR3 covers 14 residues. CDR3 residues: CASSLASAFYEQYF. In DNA, the CDR3 is TGTGCCAGCAGTTTGGCCAGCGCGTTTTACGAGCAGTACTTC.

The V and J genes are TRBV4-1 and TRBJ1-3; 8 bases map to TRBD1. Unmatched junction bases numbered 6, after V lost 4 bases and J lost 4 bases. This CDR3 comprises 15 residues. Germline V gene sequence: CDR1 MGHRA, CDR2 YSYEKL. The CDR3: CASSRTTGVGNTIYF. CDR3 nucleotide sequence: TGCGCCAGCAGCCGCACGACAGGGGTCGGAAACACCATATATTTT.

This clonotype has at least ten counts. The rearrangement links TRBV7-9 to TRBJ2-7; maybe TRBD1 (6 bases). The germline V and J ends were trimmed by 8 bases and 11 bases, with 13 bases remaining between them. Germline CDR1 reads SEHNR; CDR2 reads FQNEAQ (reference sequence). The CDR3 contains 10 residues. The CDR3 protein is CASVLWDKYF. Written as DNA, the CDR3 is TGTGCCAGCGTACTTTGGGACAAGTACTTC.

This clonotype was counted only a few times. The chain is built from TRBV5-1 and TRBJ2-7; D possibly matches TRBD1 or TRBD2 (7 bases each). Deletions cut 4 bases from V and 2 bases from J, with 19 bases between. The CDR3 has 16 residues. CDR1 SGHRS and CDR2 YFSETQ come from the germline V gene. The CDR3 spells CASSSGTVESTYEQYF. Written as DNA, the CDR3 is TGCGCCAGCAGCAGCGGGACAGTTGAATCCACCTACGAGCAGTACTTC. Looking up the rest from reference TRBV5-1 and TRBJ2-7 gives the full variable domain: KAGVTQTPRYLIKTRGQQVTLSCSPISGHRSVSWYQQTPGQGLQFLFEYFSETQRNKGNFPGRFSGRQFSNSRSEMNVSTLELGDSALYLCASSSGTVESTYEQYFGPGTRLTVT.

The chain couples TRBV9 to TRBJ2-1; D is unclear. Germline V gives CDR1 SGDLS, CDR2 YYNGEE. V was pared by 0 bases and J by 7 bases, with 17 bases between. This CDR3 spans 16 amino acids. The CDR3 spells CASSVAPQHGLNEQFF. For the CDR3, the DNA is TGTGCCAGCAGCGTAGCCCCCCAGCATGGGCTGAATGAGCAGTTCTTC.

This clonotype was counted only a few times. The genes are TRBV4-1 and TRBJ1-1, with D perhaps TRBD1 (6 bases). The CDR3 is made up of 14 amino acids. From germline, CDR1 is MGHRA and CDR2 YSYEKL. The V end lost 4 bases, the J end lost 6 bases, and 15 bases lay between the germline ends. CDR3 nucleotide sequence: TGCGCCAGCAGCCGAGGGCGGCGGGGGCCTGAAGCTTTCTTT. Its translation is CASSRGRRGPEAFF.

As concerns this clonotype: Possible read error: a much larger clone is one base away. The chain couples TRBV5-1 to TRBJ1-2; 9 bases fit TRBD1. In germline, CDR1 is SGHRS, CDR2 YFSETQ. V dropped 5 bases and J dropped 2; count of bases not matched to a gene: 7. This CDR3 has 15 residues. The DNA for the CDR3 is TGCGCCAGCAGGGAGCCGGGACAGGGAAACTATGGCTACACCTTC. Translated, it gives CASREPGQGNYGYTF.

Only a few counts were recorded for this clonotype. The rearrangement joins TRBV9 to TRBJ2-3, with TRBD2 as a possible D gene (5 bases). V was pared by 0 bases and J by 14 bases, with 19 bases between. The CDR3 runs to 14 residues. Germline V CDR1 and CDR2: SGDLS, YYNGEE. The CDR3 DNA is TGTGCCAGCAGCGTAGATAGTCGTCCCACGGGGTTGTATTTT. Its translation is CASSVDSRPTGLYF.

The V and J genes are TRBV19 and TRBJ2-1; 7 nucleotides align to TRBD1. CDR1 LNHDA and CDR2 SQIVND come from the germline V gene (reference sequence). J was trimmed by 1 base and V by 5 bases; bases with no gene match: 11. This CDR3 contains 17 residues. CDR3 nucleotide sequence: TGTGCCAGTAGTTGGGTCCCCCGGGACAGTTCCTACAATGAGCAGTTCTTC. Amino acids: CASSWVPRDSSYNEQFF.

This sequence joins TRBV6-9 and TRBJ1-3; TRBD1 matches at 8 bases. Trimming cost V 5 bases and J 0 bases; bases outside gene matches: 9. There are 17 residues in the CDR3. Germline V gene data show CDR1 as MNHGY and CDR2 as SVAAGI. The CDR3 DNA reads as TGTGCCAGCAGTCAACGGACAGGGAGGGACTCTGGAAACACCATATATTTT. Its protein is CASSQRTGRDSGNTIYF.

Only a few counts were recorded for this clonotype. The CDR3 protein is CASSISAGETYEQYF. The DNA of the CDR3 is TGTGCCAGTAGTATTTCAGCGGGGGAGACCTACGAGCAGTACTTC. The chain recombines TRBV19 with TRBJ2-7; 8 nucleotides match TRBD2. Germline loops: CDR1 LNHDA, CDR2 SQIVND (reference sequence). Losses at the gene ends were 3 bases for V and 2 bases for J; bases not matched to a gene: 6. CDR3 length: 15 residues.

This chain joins TRBV12-3 or TRBV12-4 and TRBJ1-1, with D possibly being TRBD1 (6 bases). The CDR3 sequence is 12 residues long. The V end was cut by 2 bases, the J end by 7 bases, with 8 bases between. The CDR3 coding sequence is TGTGCCAGCAGTTTACAGGGGTATGAAGCTTTCTTT. Translated, it gives CASSLQGYEAFF.

This chain uses TRBV10-2 with TRBJ2-3; tentatively, D is TRBD1 or TRBD2 (5 bases each). Germline-derived CDR1 and CDR2 are WSHSY and SAAADI. Trimming removed 7 bases from V and 8 bases from J, with 22 bases in between. CDR3 length: 15 amino acids. The CDR3 region has the DNA TGCGCCAGCACCCTGGCGGCAGGGAGCGCCGGTACGCAGTATTTT. This translates into CASTLAAGSAGTQYF.

The chain has TRBV4-1 and TRBJ2-6, with D tentatively TRBD1 or TRBD2 (5 bases each). Trimming left V 3 bases short and J 0 bases short, with 12 bases between. The CDR3 spans 17 residues. CDR1 is MGHRA, CDR2 YSYEKL, per germline. The CDR3 loop is CASSHRDRFSGANVLTF. Written as DNA, the CDR3 is TGCGCCAGCAGCCACCGGGACCGATTCTCTGGGGCCAACGTCCTGACTTTC.